There are a few counts of the clone carrying this T cell receptor (beta chain). As yet, its antigen is unknown. This sample stems from a study of T cells after yellow fever vaccination. Study summary: SMART-Seq v4 Ultra Low Input prepared the low-cell-number fractions. Study-level results: The study re-detected most primary-vaccination clones after the booster (roughly 95% CD4, around 90% CD8). A small proportion of clonotypes was detected in both the CD4 and CD8 compartments.

V was pared by 0 bases and J by 4 bases, with 13 bases between. From germline, CDR1 is SGDLS and CDR2 YYNGEE. This CDR3 spans 15 amino acids. One entry per CDR3 protein results from TCRdb running MiXCR on the 5' RACE reads. The sample has hundreds of thousands of distinct CDR3 sequences, around an eighth seen once. The source is a man aged 25 to 45 who received the YFV17D yellow fever vaccine. The genes are TRBV9 and TRBJ1-1; D might be TRBD1 (6 bases). Sequences were derived from PBMCs, sampled on the day of the yellow fever booster vaccination. The CDR3 nucleotides read TGTGCCAGCAGCGTAGTAAACAGGGCAGGCACTGAAGCTTTCTTT. Amino acid sequence: CASSVVNRAGTEAFF.